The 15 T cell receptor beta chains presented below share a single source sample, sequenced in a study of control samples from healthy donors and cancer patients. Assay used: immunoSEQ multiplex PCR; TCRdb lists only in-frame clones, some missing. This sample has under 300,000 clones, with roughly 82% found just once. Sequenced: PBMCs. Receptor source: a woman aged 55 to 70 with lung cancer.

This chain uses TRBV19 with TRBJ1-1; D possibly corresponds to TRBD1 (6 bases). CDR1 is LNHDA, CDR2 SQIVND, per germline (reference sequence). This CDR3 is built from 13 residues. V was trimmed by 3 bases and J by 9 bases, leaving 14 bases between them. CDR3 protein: CASSMSLTGKAFF. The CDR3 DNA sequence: TGTGCCAGTAGTATGTCCCTCACAGGGAAAGCTTTCTTT.

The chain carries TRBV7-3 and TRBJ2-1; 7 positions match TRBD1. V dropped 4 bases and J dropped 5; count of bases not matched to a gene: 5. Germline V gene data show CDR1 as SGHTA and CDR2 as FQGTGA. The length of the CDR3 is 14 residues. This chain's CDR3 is CASSSGQAHNEQFF. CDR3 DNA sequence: TGTGCCAGCAGCTCCGGACAGGCGCACAATGAGCAGTTCTTC.

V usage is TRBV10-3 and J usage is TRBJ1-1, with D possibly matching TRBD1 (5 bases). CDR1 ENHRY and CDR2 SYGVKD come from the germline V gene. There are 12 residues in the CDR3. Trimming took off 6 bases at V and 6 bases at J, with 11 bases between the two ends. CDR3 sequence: CAIRRGDAEAFF. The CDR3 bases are TGTGCCATCAGGAGGGGAGACGCTGAAGCTTTCTTT.

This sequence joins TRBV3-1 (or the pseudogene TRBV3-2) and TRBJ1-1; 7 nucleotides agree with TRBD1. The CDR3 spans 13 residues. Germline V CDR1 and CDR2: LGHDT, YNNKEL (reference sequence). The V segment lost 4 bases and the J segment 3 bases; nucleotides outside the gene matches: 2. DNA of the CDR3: TGTGCCAGCAGCCTGCAGGGGGACACTGAAGCTTTCTTT. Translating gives CASSLQGDTEAFF.

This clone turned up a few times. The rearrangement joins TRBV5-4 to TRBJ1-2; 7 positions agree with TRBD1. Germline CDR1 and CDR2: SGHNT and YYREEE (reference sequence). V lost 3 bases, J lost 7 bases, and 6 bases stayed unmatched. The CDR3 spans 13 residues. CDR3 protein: CASSYVEGAGYTF. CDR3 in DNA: TGTGCCAGCAGCTACGTGGAGGGGGCTGGCTACACCTTC.

The CDR3, as DNA: TGTGCCAGCAGCTTAGGGGGGTCGAGCGAGCAGTACTTC. Translating it yields CASSLGGSSEQYF. The chain is built from TRBV7-8 and TRBJ2-7; D assignment may be TRBD1 or TRBD2 (5 bases each). The CDR3 spans 13 residues. The ends were cut back, 1 base at V and 6 bases at J, with 10 bases in the middle. The germline gives CDR1 SGHVS, CDR2 FQNEAQ.

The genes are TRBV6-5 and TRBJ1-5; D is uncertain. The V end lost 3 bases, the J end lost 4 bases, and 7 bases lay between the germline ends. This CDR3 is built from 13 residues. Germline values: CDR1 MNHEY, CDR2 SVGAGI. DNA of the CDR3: TGTGCCAGCAGTTATCTCAGAAATCAGCCCCAGCATTTT. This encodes CASSYLRNQPQHF.

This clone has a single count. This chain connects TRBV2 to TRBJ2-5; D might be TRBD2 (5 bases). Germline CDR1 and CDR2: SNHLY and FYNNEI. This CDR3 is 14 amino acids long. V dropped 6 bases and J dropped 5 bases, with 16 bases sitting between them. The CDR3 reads CASRKEEKSETQYF. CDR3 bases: TGTGCCAGCAGGAAGGAGGAAAAGTCGGAGACCCAGTACTTC. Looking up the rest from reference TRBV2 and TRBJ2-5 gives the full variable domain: EPEVTQTPSHQVTQMGQEVILRCVPISNHLYFYWYRQILGQKVEFLVSFYNNEISEKSEIFDDQFSVERPDGSNFTLKIRSTKLEDSAMYFCASRKEEKSETQYFGPGTRLLVL.

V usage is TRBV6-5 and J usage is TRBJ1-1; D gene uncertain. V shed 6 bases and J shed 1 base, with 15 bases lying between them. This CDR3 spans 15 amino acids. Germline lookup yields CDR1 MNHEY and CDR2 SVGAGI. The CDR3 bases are TGTGCCAGCAGCCTCTACGGGCCACAGAACACTGAAGCTTTCTTT. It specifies CASSLYGPQNTEAFF.

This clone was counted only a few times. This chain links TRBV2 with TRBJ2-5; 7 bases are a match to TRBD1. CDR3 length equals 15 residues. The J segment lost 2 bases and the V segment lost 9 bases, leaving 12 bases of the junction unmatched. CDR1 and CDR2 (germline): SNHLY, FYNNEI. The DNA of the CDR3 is TGTGCCAGTACTCCGGGACAGAATCGTCAAGAGACCCAGTACTTC. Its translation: CASTPGQNRQETQYF.

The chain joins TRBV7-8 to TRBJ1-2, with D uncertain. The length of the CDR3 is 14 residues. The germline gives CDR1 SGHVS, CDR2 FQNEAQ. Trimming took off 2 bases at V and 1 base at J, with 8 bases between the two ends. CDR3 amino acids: CASSLTELNYGYTF. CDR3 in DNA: TGTGCCAGCAGCTTAACGGAGCTTAACTATGGCTACACCTTC.

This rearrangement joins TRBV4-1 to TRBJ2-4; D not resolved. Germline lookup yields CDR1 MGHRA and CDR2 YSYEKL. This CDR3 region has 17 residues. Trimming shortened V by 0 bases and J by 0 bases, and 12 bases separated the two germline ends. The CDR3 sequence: CASSQDLPQLAKNIQYF. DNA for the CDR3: TGCGCCAGCAGCCAAGATCTCCCCCAGCTAGCCAAAAACATTCAGTACTTC.

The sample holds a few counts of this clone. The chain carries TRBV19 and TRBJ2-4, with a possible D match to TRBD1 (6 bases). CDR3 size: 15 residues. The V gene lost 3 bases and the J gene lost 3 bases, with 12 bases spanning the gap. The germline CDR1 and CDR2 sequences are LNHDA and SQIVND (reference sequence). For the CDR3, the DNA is TGTGCCAGTAGTATCCCCGGACAGCACAAAAACATTCAGTACTTC. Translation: CASSIPGQHKNIQYF.

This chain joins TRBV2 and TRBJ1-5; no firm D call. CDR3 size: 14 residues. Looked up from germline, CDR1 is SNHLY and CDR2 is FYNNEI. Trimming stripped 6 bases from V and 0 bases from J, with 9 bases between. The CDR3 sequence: CASSSMNSNQPQHF. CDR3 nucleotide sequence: TGTGCCAGCAGCTCGATGAATAGCAATCAGCCCCAGCATTTT.

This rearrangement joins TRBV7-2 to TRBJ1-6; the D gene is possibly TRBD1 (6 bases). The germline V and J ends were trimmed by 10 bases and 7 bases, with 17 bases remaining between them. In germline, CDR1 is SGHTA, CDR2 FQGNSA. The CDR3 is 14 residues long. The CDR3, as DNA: TGTGCCACCCGCCCGGGGGCCGCGAATTCACCCCTCCACTTT. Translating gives CATRPGAANSPLHF.